Listed here is a single T cell receptor (beta chain). Its cognate antigen has yet to be identified. No clone much larger than this one lies a single base away; base qualities are absent. Libraries came from 5' RACE. Sequencing was performed on an Illumina HiSeq 2000. A universal primer binding site was introduced by template switching, and a unique molecular identifier was present in the final cDNA, enabling accurate counting of TCR cDNA molecules. Specific primers in the conserved constant-segment region were used to synthesize first-strand cDNA for the TCR alpha and beta chains. Each cDNA library was double barcoded, with a SMART-Mk sample barcode plus Illumina barcodes, to control for contamination. TruSeq adapter sequences and Illumina sample barcodes were added in two successive PCR steps. The Illumina HiSeq platform was used with custom primers to sequence TCR alpha and beta cDNA libraries. The authors processed their data as follows. MiGEC was used to process raw reads and extract unique molecular identifiers, and MiXCR was used to find CDR3 positions. Recombination models were inferred per individual with the repgenHMM and IGoR tools using an EM algorithm. Shared clonotypes were analyzed with the tcR package in R, and sharing was normalized by the product of cloneset sizes. To study raw recombination without the effects of thymic and clonal selection, out-of-frame nonproductive sequences were analyzed. Using fastp at Q25 and MiXCR, TCRdb reprocessed the public reads and kept productive beta chains. Rows are combined by CDR3 protein, so each entry shows the most common genes and DNA. TCRdb, not the authors, supplied the V and J calls. The sample table contains 400,000 to 600,000 distinct CDR3 sequences; only one count was recorded for about 20% of them. The top ten clonotypes cover 0.48% of the sample.

This entry is derived from a study of identical twins (dated by TCRdb to about 2016). About the full investigation: To test whether fetal clonotypes persist, the study used deep sequencing on TCR alpha and beta repertoires from monozygotic twins, unrelated adults of various ages, and cord blood. Replicate twin experiments were performed at different times using different library preparation protocols to rule out contamination. Overall study outcomes, separate from this receptor: In monozygotic twins, recombination models systematically underestimated out-of-frame TCR alpha sharing, but the models matched the sharing seen between unrelated individuals. Excess twin sharing in beta out-of-frame sequences was weaker because fewer shared sequences lowered the signal-to-noise ratio. Abundant cord blood beta clonotypes had fewer insertions, young adult naive repertoires showed a similar but weaker trend, and memory repertoires showed no such trend. Compared with coincidental sharing between unrelated individuals, an excess of low generation-probability sequences was observed among out-of-frame TCR alpha sequences shared between twins. Zero-insertion analyses could be partly confounded by invariant T cells such as MAIT and iNKT, though diverse VJ usage argued against such confounding for most clonotypes. Because the same donors could not be followed over many years, conclusions were based on cross-sectional statistical analysis.

Trimming removed 3 bases from V and 10 bases from J; the gene matches leave 6 bases unexplained. Reading the germline V gene (reference sequence) gives CDR1 LNHDA and CDR2 SQIVND. Inclusive of the bounding cysteine and phenylalanine, the CDR3 is 13 residues long. The retained sequence is limited to the CDR3, 39 bases, with the frame set at the first base. Only healthy Caucasian donors were included. Three pairs of female monozygotic twins, all aged about 18 to 29 years, were included in the twin cohort. Positive isolation kits from Invitrogen were used to isolate the CD4+ and CD8+ T cell populations. In addition, the sample was reused for a study of yellow fever vaccine responses in identical twins. As the second publication notes: The authors reported that the T cell response to vaccination in identical twins appeared partly convergent and partly personalized. Focusing on identical twins, the study followed the T cell clones that responded to the vaccine, and did so with precision.

Sequenced sample: CD4+ T cells sorted from blood. Recombination joined TRBV19 with TRBJ2-1; 7 central bases correspond to TRBD1. This receptor was taken from a young woman in good health. The DNA sequence is TGTGCCAGTAGTATGGGGGTAGGGGGCGAGCAGTTCTTC. Protein translation: CASSMGVGGEQFF.